These 12 T cell receptor beta chains share one sample of origin, sequenced in a study of T cell repertoires in cytomegalovirus infection. MiXCR, applied by TCRdb to the reads, yields one record per CDR3 protein. The sample comprises more than 200,000 distinct CDR3 sequences, 9.1% of which are singletons, and approximately 15% rests with the top ten. Sequencing input: PBMCs. Receptors originate from a human donor in good health (CMV status not recorded). Some clones in this sample may be carry-over from other donors' samples.

This clonotype was recorded many times. The rearrangement uses TRBV5-5 and TRBJ1-1, with 8 positions matching TRBD1. The germline CDR1 and CDR2 sequences are SGHKS and YYEKEE (reference sequence). The CDR3 runs to 16 residues. Trimming at V came to 1 base and at J to 1 base, leaving 6 bases not matched to a gene. CDR3 sequence reads: CASSLRTGLGNTEAFF. The CDR3 coding sequence is TGTGCCAGCAGCTTGCGGACAGGGTTAGGGAACACTGAAGCTTTCTTT.

As regards this clonotype: A much bigger clone sits one base away, suggesting this may be a read error. The rearrangement uses TRBV7-2 and TRBJ2-3; TRBD1 might be the D (6 bases). Germline V CDR1 and CDR2: SGHTA, FQGNSA. The CDR3 extends over 15 amino acids. V was trimmed by 1 base and J by 5 bases, leaving 13 bases between them. This chain's CDR3 is CASSLVRGHLDTQYF. The CDR3 coding sequence is TGTGCCAGCAGCTTAGTAAGGGGACACCTAGATACGCAGTATTTT. Based on the CDR3 plus reference TRBV7-2 and TRBJ2-3, the full variable domain is GAGVSQSPSNKVTEKGKDVELRCDPISGHTALYWYRQSLGQGLEFLIYFQGNSAPDKSGLPSDRFSAERTGGSVSTLTIQRTQQEDSAVYLCASSLVRGHLDTQYFGPGTRLTVL.

This clonotype occurred many times. V is TRBV20-1 and J is TRBJ2-3; the match to TRBD2 covers 8 bases. The CDR3 runs 15 residues. The V and J ends lost 6 bases and 2 bases, in that order; junction bases with no gene match: 10. CDR1 DFQATT and CDR2 SNEGSKA come from the germline V gene (reference sequence). The CDR3 region has the DNA TGCAGTGCGATCCCACTAGCGGCCTCCACAGATACGCAGTATTTT. This codes for CSAIPLAASTDTQYF.

Regarding this clonotype: A read error may be the cause here, since a much bigger clone is one base away. The rearrangement links TRBV20-1 to TRBJ1-1; the match to TRBD1 covers 7 bases. CDR3 length equals 14 residues. V lost 0 bases and J lost 4; bases outside the gene matches: 5. Germline CDR1 reads DFQATT; CDR2 reads SNEGSKA (reference sequence). The CDR3 region has the DNA TGCAGTGCTAGAGACGACAGGGATGGCACTGAAGCTTTCTTT. Translated, it gives CSARDDRDGTEAFF.

The chain combines TRBV19 with TRBJ2-6; 8 nucleotides agree with TRBD1. The V gene's germline CDR1 is LNHDA and CDR2 SQIVND (reference sequence). After removal of 0 bases from V and 3 bases from J, the junction contained 7 bases not matched to a gene. CDR3 length: 18 amino acids. Written as DNA, the CDR3 is TGTGCCAGTAGTATAGAGGGACAGGCTTTCGGTGGGGCCAACGTCCTGACTTTC. It codes for CASSIEGQAFGGANVLTF.

This clonotype was detected a few times. The chain couples TRBV9 to TRBJ2-1; 11 nucleotides agree with TRBD2. Germline-derived CDR1 and CDR2 are SGDLS and YYNGEE. CDR3 size: 19 residues. The V gene end was trimmed by 2 bases and the J gene end by 0 bases; junction bases not matched to a gene: 10. The DNA for the CDR3 is TGTGCCAGCAGCGTGAGCCTAGCGGGAGGCGGGGGCTCCTACAATGAGCAGTTCTTC. Its protein product is CASSVSLAGGGGSYNEQFF.

This clonotype was recorded at least ten times. The chain couples TRBV7-2 to TRBJ1-6; 10 positions match TRBD1. Germline V lookup: CDR1 SGHTA, CDR2 FQGNSA. The CDR3 is 14 residues long. With 6 bases clipped from V and 9 bases from J, the junction kept 5 bases outside the gene matches. The CDR3 nucleotides read TGTGCCAGCAGTCCGGACAGGGGGGGTTCACCCCTCCACTTT. Amino acid sequence: CASSPDRGGSPLHF. The variable domain in full, completed from reference TRBV7-2 and TRBJ1-6, reads GAGVSQSPSNKVTEKGKDVELRCDPISGHTALYWYRQSLGQGLEFLIYFQGNSAPDKSGLPSDRFSAERTGGSVSTLTIQRTQQEDSAVYLCASSPDRGGSPLHFGNGTRLTVT.

Here the CDR3 reads CASTEWTGDTDTQYF. CDR3 nucleotide sequence: TGTGCCAGCACGGAGTGGACAGGGGACACAGATACGCAGTATTTT. The V gene is TRBV28, the J gene TRBJ2-3; the match to TRBD1 covers 9 bases. V shed 7 bases and J 2 bases; nucleotides not matched to a gene: 7. The CDR3 runs to 15 residues. Germline CDR1 reads MDHEN; CDR2 reads SYDVKM. Complete variable domain (other parts from reference TRBV28 and TRBJ2-3): DVKVTQSSRYLVKRTGEKVFLECVQDMDHENMFWYRQDPGLGLRLIYFSYDVKMKEKGDIPEGYSVSREKKERFSLILESASTNQTSMYLCASTEWTGDTDTQYFGPGTRLTVL.

This clonotype showed up many times. The V call is TRBV7-2, the J call TRBJ2-5; D is uncertain. CDR3 length equals 11 residues. Germline assignment: CDR1 SGHTA and CDR2 FQGNSA. The germline V and J ends were trimmed by 5 bases and 2 bases, with 3 bases remaining between them. As DNA, the CDR3 is TGTGCCAGCAGCCCACAAGAGACCCAGTACTTC. It encodes CASSPQETQYF. The full variable domain, rest sourced from reference TRBV7-2 and TRBJ2-5, is GAGVSQSPSNKVTEKGKDVELRCDPISGHTALYWYRQSLGQGLEFLIYFQGNSAPDKSGLPSDRFSAERTGGSVSTLTIQRTQQEDSAVYLCASSPQETQYFGPGTRLLVL.

This clonotype has a count of ten or more. V is TRBV7-9 and J is TRBJ1-2, with TRBD1 matching over 12 bases. Per the germline V gene, CDR1 is SEHNR and CDR2 is FQNEAQ (reference sequence). Germline trimming cut 4 bases from V and 7 bases from J; bases unmatched to any gene: 10. This CDR3 comprises 16 residues. The CDR3 sequence is CASSYPGQGASGGYTF. Here the CDR3 DNA reads TGTGCCAGCAGCTATCCGGGACAGGGGGCTAGCGGTGGCTACACCTTC.

This clonotype was counted many times. This rearrangement joins TRBV6-5 to TRBJ1-1; D possibly corresponds to TRBD1 (5 bases). The CDR3 runs to 13 residues. With 6 bases removed from V and 9 bases from J, the gap between germline ends came to 17 bases. The germline gives CDR1 MNHEY, CDR2 SVGAGI. The CDR3 DNA is TGTGCCAGCAGATTAGGGACGGGGCAAAAAGCTTTCTTT. Translating gives CASRLGTGQKAFF.

This clonotype has at least ten counts. This chain connects TRBV20-1 to TRBJ2-7, with D perhaps matching TRBD2 (6 bases). CDR1 is DFQATT and CDR2 is SNEGSKA in the germline V gene (reference sequence). The V and J ends lost 6 bases and 3 bases respectively, with 18 bases between them. CDR3 length: 14 amino acids. CDR3 loop: CSARWREKGYEQYF. The CDR3 bases are TGCAGTGCAAGGTGGAGGGAGAAGGGCTACGAGCAGTACTTC.